What follows is one T cell receptor beta chain and its context. The clone's antigen remains unknown. No quality values exist for individual bases; no much larger clone is one base distant. According to the germline V gene, CDR1 reads SGDLS and CDR2 reads YYNGEE. Between the V and J ends, shortened by 4 bases and 9 bases respectively, the junction contains 20 bases. The CDR3 covers 15 residues, taking in both the cysteine and the phenylalanine. Only the CDR3 part of the read is kept: 45 bases, read in frame from the first base. This entry is derived from a study of beta chain features in type 1 diabetes (dated by TCRdb to 2017 to 2018). Turning to the overall study: Mean age, gender distribution, total cell number and subset yield did not differ between patients and healthy donors. Regulatory and stem cell-like memory subsets were obtained from only 8 patients and roughly 8 healthy donors, while naive and central memory subsets were obtained from all 30 or so donors. In the study, TCRB repertoires of sorted circulating CD4+ T cell subsets from recently diagnosed type 1 diabetes patients were compared with those of matched healthy donors. Across all samples, 107,917,701 sorted cells were examined, and cell number per subset correlated strongly with RNA yield. Summary of the overall study and its limitations: Patients with type 1 diabetes made fewer insertions and deleted more nucleotides at VDJ recombination sites, implying thymic rearrangement abnormalities. Because the HLA sub-analyses included only small numbers of individuals, any influence of HLA type on TCRB rearrangement was left unresolved. Sequencing cDNA rather than genomic DNA could over-represent highly expressing activated cells, although activation and CD3 levels did not differ between groups. Type 1 diabetes patients showed a moderate but significant shortening of TCRB CDR3 length in all four CD4+ subsets. The naive, central memory and regulatory TCRB repertoires appeared to resemble one another more closely among patients than among healthy donors. Shorter templates might be favored by PCR, yet because patient and control samples were amplified and corrected together, any such skew would affect both groups equally.

Each donor gave one peripheral blood draw, approximately 120 mL on average, collected into heparinised tubes. A BD FACSAria II was used to sort naive, central memory, regulatory and stem cell-like memory CD4+ T cells with a panel that included CD45RO, CCR7, CD25, CD127, CD95 and CD27. Purity was above 95% for every sorted population. PBMCs were separated immediately by Lymphoprep density gradient centrifugation and were stained directly, without being cultured. Samples were stained and sorted in pairs, with one healthy donor and one patient per experiment, so that batch effects were minimized. All of the isolated RNA was reverse transcribed with the High Capacity cDNA Reverse Transcription Kit, so expressed TCRB transcripts were sequenced. Deep immunoSEQ sequencing was performed on naive, central memory and regulatory T cell samples, with an average of roughly 4 million total reads per sample. After sorted cells were lysed in RLT buffer, RNA was extracted with DNase-treated RNeasy Micro or Mini kits, with the choice depending on cell number. To prevent cross-contamination, each cell subset was processed individually, whereas patient and healthy donor samples were processed jointly. TCRB sequences were amplified from cDNA with the immunoSEQ multiplex PCR, producing 87-bp fragments spanning the CDR3 region. Sequencing of the amplicons was performed on the Illumina HiSeq platform. On the study's bioinformatics: PCR bias was corrected computationally using synthetic template baselines, and reads within Hamming distance 2 were collapsed, with unmergeable singletons discarded. Reads were aligned against IMGT to assign V, D and J genes, CDR3 length and insertions or deletions at six rearrangement sites. Within each subset, clonotype counts were normalized to the number of sorted cells before true diversity and Gini coefficients were calculated with the tcR R package. Repertoire sharing was quantified using the overlap coefficient calculated on TCRB nucleotide sequences. As a proxy for the pre-selection repertoire, out-of-frame TCRB sequences from naive cells were analyzed. Entries here come from immuneACCESS through TCRdb and include only in-frame sequences with V and J called. Some clones fail to appear in such tables; in the studies checked, an unresolved V gene covers under half of the shortfall, and the cause of the remainder is unknown. V, J and clone size are those of that table, while D and trimming were read from the DNA. The sample table records some 330,000 clones; roughly an eighth of these occur just once. Of the sample, 0.0095% to 0.011% falls within the top ten clones.

The V and J segments used are TRBV9 and TRBJ2-1; TRBD2 is a weak D gene call, 6 bases matching. This sequence originates from a woman younger than 35 with type 1 diabetes. Source material: naive CD4+ T cells from blood. The cell subset or site label, read with the paper, signifies: true naive CD4+ T cells. At the DNA level, the sequence is TGTGCCAGCAGCATCCAAGGGCAGGTGGGGGGTGAGCAGTTCTTC. Its product reads: CASSIQGQVGGEQFF.